The 12 T cell receptor beta chains below come from one sample, sequenced in a study of blood T cells in healthy people across ages. A second about 6 to 12 cycle PCR used barcoded and J-beta primers. TCRdb used MiXCR to reprocess the 5' RACE reads, holding one entry per CDR3 protein. The table lists 800,000 to 950,000 distinct CDR3 sequences, 35% to 40% of them singletons. The sequencing input was blood. The receptors shown here come from a man between 18 and 29 years old in good health.

The chain has TRBV27 and TRBJ2-2; tentative D call: TRBD2 (6 bases). Germline V gives CDR1 MNHEY, CDR2 SMNVEV (reference sequence). The germline V and J ends were trimmed by 0 bases and 6 bases, with 11 bases remaining between them. The CDR3 runs 15 residues. CDR3: CASSLSAGFAGELFF. The CDR3 DNA reads TGTGCCAGCAGTTTATCGGCGGGGTTCGCCGGGGAGCTGTTTTTT.

The chain recombines TRBV15 with TRBJ1-3; 8 bases line up with TRBD1. CDR3 size: 15 residues. J lost 0 bases, V lost 3 bases, and 1 base had no gene match. Germline V gives CDR1 LNHNV, CDR2 YYDKDF (reference sequence). The CDR3 DNA follows: TGTGCCACCAGCAGGGACAGGGCCTCTGGAAACACCATATATTTT. This codes for CATSRDRASGNTIYF.

This clonotype was counted only a few times. The gene calls are TRBV20-1 and TRBJ2-3; D perhaps matches TRBD2 (5 bases). Germline lookup yields CDR1 DFQATT and CDR2 SNEGSKA (reference sequence). The CDR3 consists of 15 residues. With 1 base removed from V and 2 bases from J, the gap between germline ends came to 13 bases. The CDR3 loop is CSARVYGLYTDTQYF. The DNA for the CDR3 is TGCAGTGCTAGAGTCTACGGACTTTACACAGATACGCAGTATTTT.

Regarding this clonotype: With a much larger clone just one base away, this may be a read error. The CDR3, as DNA: TGTGCCAGCAGCCTGGACGCCCGTCAACGGCAGTACTTC. Amino acids: CASSLDARQRQYF. The chain has TRBV7-2 and TRBJ2-5; no clear D gene. Per germline, CDR1 SGHTA and CDR2 FQGNSA. With 5 bases removed from V and 11 bases from J, the gap between germline ends came to 18 bases. This CDR3 contains 13 residues.

The CDR3 DNA reads TGCGCCAGCAGCGGACAACCCCTTAGTACGACAGTCCAAGAGACCCAGTTCTTC. It yields the protein CASSGQPLSTTVQETQFF. The V and J genes are TRBV5-1 and TRBJ2-1, with a weak D call TRBD1 (5 bases). The CDR3 spans 18 residues. V was cut by 4 bases and J by 13 bases, with 33 bases left in between. Germline CDR1 reads SGHRS; CDR2 reads YFSETQ.

At least ten counts were recorded for this clonotype. This sequence joins TRBV7-8 and TRBJ2-5, with D perhaps TRBD1 (6 bases). Germline V gene data show CDR1 as SGHVS and CDR2 as FQNEAQ. This CDR3 is built from 13 residues. With 11 bases removed from V and 7 bases from J, the gap between germline ends came to 20 bases. The CDR3 DNA is TGTGCCGGCGGACAGTCCAATGGCGGGACCCAGTACTTC. Its protein product is CAGGQSNGGTQYF.

This CDR3 is CAWRRRGYGVGTEAFF. The CDR3 DNA follows: TGTGCCTGGAGGCGCAGGGGGTATGGAGTGGGCACTGAAGCTTTCTTT. The chain recombines TRBV30 with TRBJ1-1; 7 bases match TRBD1. Germline CDR1 is GTSNPN and CDR2 is SVGIG (reference sequence). Germline trimming cut 3 bases from V and 4 bases from J; bases unmatched to any gene: 14. This CDR3 is built from 16 residues.

As for this clonotype: A read error may explain this, as a much larger clone is one base away. The chain has TRBV2 and TRBJ2-3; D is undetermined. The germline V gene encodes CDR1 SNHLY and CDR2 FYNNEI. The CDR3 is 13 amino acids. Trimming cost V 5 bases and J 6 bases, with 12 bases left between them. CDR3 in DNA: TGTGCCAGCAGTAAGGACCAAACCGATACGCAGTATTTT. Protein: CASSKDQTDTQYF.

A few counts support this clonotype. V is TRBV12-3 or TRBV12-4 and J is TRBJ1-1; a weak D match, TRBD1 (5 bases). This CDR3 is built from 17 residues. V shed 1 base and J shed 3 bases, with 18 bases lying between them. The CDR3, as DNA: TGTGCCAGCAGTTTAGGTAGGCAGAGGGTCAGGGACACTGAAGCTTTCTTT. Its protein product is CASSLGRQRVRDTEAFF.

This clonotype was seen a handful of times. The chain recombines TRBV6-6 with TRBJ2-7; TRBD1 matches at 7 bases. J gave up 2 bases and V 0 bases, and 4 bases lay outside the gene matches. This CDR3 has 15 amino acids. Germline V gene data show CDR1 as MNHNY and CDR2 as SVGAGI (reference sequence). The CDR3 reads CASSYSPGQTYEQYF. In DNA form, the CDR3 reads TGTGCCAGCAGTTACTCCCCGGGACAGACCTACGAGCAGTACTTC.

This clonotype was detected only once. A read error may explain this, as a much larger clone is one base away. The V gene is TRBV4-3, the J gene TRBJ2-1, with 8 bases that match TRBD1. Germline V gene sequence: CDR1 LGHNA, CDR2 YSLEER. This CDR3 has 16 residues. The CDR3 protein is CASGQARDRTYNEQFF. As DNA, the CDR3 is TGCGCCAGCGGCCAAGCCCGGGACAGGACATACAATGAGCAGTTCTTC.

V usage is TRBV29-1 and J usage is TRBJ1-1; D may be TRBD1 (6 bases). Trimming left V 2 bases short and J 3 bases short, with 10 bases between. The CDR3 loop spans 13 amino acids. The germline V gene encodes CDR1 SQVTM and CDR2 ANQGSEA. CDR3 sequence reads: CSVEYRVDTEAFF. In DNA, the CDR3 is TGCAGCGTTGAATACAGGGTCGACACTGAAGCTTTCTTT. Together with reference TRBV29-1 and TRBJ1-1, the CDR3 gives the full variable domain: SAVISQKPSRDICQRGTSLTIQCQVDSQVTMMFWYRQQPGQSLTLIATANQGSEATYESGFVIDKFPISRPNLTFSTLTVSNMSPEDSSIYLCSVEYRVDTEAFFGQGTRLTVV.